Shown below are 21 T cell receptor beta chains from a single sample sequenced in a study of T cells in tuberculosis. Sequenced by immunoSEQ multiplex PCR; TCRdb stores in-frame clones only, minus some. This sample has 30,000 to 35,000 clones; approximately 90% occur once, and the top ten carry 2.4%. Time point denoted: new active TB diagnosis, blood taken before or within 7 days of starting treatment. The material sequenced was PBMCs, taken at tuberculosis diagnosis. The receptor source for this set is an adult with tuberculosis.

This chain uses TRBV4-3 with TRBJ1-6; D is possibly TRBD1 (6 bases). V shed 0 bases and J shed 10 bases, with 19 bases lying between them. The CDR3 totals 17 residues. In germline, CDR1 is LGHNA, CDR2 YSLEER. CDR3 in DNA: TGCGCCAGCAGCCAAGAGAACGTCGGGGGGCGCGGGTCACCCCTCCACTTT. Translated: CASSQENVGGRGSPLHF.

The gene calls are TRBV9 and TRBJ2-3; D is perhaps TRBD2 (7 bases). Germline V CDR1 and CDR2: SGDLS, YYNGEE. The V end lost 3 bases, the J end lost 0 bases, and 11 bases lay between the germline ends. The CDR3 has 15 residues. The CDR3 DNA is TGTGCCAGCAGCGCGGGGAGGGGGAGCACAGATACGCAGTATTTT. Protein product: CASSAGRGSTDTQYF.

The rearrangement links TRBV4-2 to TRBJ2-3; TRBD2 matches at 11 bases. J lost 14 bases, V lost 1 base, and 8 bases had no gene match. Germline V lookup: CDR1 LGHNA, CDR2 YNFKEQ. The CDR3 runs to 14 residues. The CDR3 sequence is CASSQAKDSGGAYF. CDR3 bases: TGTGCCAGCAGCCAAGCTAAGGATAGCGGGGGGGCGTATTTT.

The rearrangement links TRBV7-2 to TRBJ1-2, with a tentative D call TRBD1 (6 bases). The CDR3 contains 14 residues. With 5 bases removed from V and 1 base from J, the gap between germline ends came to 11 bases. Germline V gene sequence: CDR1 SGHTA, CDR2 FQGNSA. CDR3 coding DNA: TGTGCCAGCAGCGGGTACAGGGATAACTATGGCTACACCTTC. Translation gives CASSGYRDNYGYTF.

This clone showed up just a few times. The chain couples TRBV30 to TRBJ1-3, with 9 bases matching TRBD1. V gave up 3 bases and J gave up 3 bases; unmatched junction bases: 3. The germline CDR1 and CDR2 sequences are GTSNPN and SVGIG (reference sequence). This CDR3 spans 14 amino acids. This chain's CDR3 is CAWRDRGLGNTIYF. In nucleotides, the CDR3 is TGTGCCTGGAGGGACAGGGGACTTGGAAACACCATATATTTT.

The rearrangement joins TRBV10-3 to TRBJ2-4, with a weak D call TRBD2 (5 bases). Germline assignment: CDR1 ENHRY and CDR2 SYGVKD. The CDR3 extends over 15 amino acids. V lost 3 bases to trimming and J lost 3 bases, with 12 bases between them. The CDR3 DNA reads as TGTGCCATCAGTGAACGGGAAGCGAGCAAAAACATTCAGTACTTC. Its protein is CAISEREASKNIQYF.

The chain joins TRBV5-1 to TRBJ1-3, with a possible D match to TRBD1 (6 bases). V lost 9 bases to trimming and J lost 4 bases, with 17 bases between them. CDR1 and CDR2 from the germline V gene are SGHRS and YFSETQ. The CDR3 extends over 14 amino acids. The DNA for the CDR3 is TGCGCCACCAGGGTTGGGACACAAGGAAACACCATATATTTT. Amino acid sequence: CATRVGTQGNTIYF.

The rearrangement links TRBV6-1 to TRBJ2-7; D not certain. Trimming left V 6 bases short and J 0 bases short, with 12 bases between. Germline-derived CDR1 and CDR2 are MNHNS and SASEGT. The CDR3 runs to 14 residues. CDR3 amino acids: CASRGTASSYEQYV. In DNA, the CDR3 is TGTGCCAGCAGGGGTACAGCTTCCTCCTACGAGCAGTACGTC.

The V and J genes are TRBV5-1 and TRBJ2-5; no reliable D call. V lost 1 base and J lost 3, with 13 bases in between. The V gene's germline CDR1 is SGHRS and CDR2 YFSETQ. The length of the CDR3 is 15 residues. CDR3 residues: CASSLNLNSKETQYF. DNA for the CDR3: TGCGCCAGCAGCTTGAATCTAAACTCAAAAGAGACCCAGTACTTC.

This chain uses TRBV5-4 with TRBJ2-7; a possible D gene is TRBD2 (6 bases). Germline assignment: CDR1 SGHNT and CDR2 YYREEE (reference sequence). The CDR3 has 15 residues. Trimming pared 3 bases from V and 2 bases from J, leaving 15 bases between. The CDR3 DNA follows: TGTGCCAGCAGCTCTCAAGAAGGGAGGCCCTACGAGCAGTACTTC. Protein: CASSSQEGRPYEQYF.

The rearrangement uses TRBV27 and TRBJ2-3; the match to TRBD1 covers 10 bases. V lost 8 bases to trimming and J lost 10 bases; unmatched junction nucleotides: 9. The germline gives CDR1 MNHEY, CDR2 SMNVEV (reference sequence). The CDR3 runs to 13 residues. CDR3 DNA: TGTGCCAGCCACCGACAGGGGGCGAAGGCGCAGTATTTT. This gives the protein CASHRQGAKAQYF.

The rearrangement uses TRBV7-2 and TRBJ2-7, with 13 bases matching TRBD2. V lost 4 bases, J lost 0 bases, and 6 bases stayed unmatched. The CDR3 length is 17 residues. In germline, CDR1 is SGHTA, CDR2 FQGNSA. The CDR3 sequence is CASSSGRLAGGSYEQYV. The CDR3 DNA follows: TGTGCCAGCAGCTCCGGCCGACTAGCGGGGGGCTCCTACGAGCAGTACGTC.

CDR3 nucleotides: TGTGCCAGCAGCCGCGGTACAGGGAGCTACAATGAGCAGTTCTTC. The encoded protein is CASSRGTGSYNEQFF. The chain employs TRBV7-3 and TRBJ2-1; TRBD1 is a possible D gene (6 bases). The CDR3 contains 15 residues. V was clipped by 5 bases and J by 3 bases, with 14 bases between them. The germline V gene has CDR1 SGHTA and CDR2 FQGTGA.

The CDR3 loop reads CASSDGGGRTDTQYF. The CDR3 DNA reads TGCGCCAGCAGTGATGGGGGGGGCCGCACAGATACGCAGTATTTT. The chain is built from TRBV10-1 and TRBJ2-3, with TRBD2 as a possible D gene (7 bases). V gave up 3 bases and J gave up 1 base, with 11 bases separating them. This CDR3 has 15 amino acids. Germline-derived CDR1 and CDR2 are WNHNN and SYGVQD (reference sequence).

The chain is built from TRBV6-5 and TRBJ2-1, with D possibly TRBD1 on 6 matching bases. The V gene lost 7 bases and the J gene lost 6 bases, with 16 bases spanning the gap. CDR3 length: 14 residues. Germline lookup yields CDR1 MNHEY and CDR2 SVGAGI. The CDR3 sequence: CASTTGTPSNEQFF. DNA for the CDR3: TGTGCCAGCACCACCGGGACACCCAGCAATGAGCAGTTCTTC.

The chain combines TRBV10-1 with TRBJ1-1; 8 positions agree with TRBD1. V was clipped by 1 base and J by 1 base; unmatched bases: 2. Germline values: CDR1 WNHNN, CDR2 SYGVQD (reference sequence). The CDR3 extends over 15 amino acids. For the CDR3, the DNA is TGCGCCAGCAGTGAGTGGGGACAGGAGAACACTGAAGCTTTCTTT. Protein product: CASSEWGQENTEAFF.

CDR3 region: CASSLGTGAYEQYV. The CDR3 nucleotides are TGCGCCAGCAGCTTGGGGACAGGGGCCTACGAGCAGTACGTC. The gene calls are TRBV5-1 and TRBJ2-7, with 9 bases matching TRBD1. The CDR3 loop spans 14 amino acids. V gave up 0 bases and J gave up 2 bases; unmatched junction bases: 0. Germline V gene sequence: CDR1 SGHRS, CDR2 YFSETQ.

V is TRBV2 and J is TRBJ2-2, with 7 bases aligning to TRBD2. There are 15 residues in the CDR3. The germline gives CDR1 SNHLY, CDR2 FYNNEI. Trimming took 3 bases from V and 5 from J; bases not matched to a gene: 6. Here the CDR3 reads CASSDGGWWTGELFF. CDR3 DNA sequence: TGTGCCAGCAGTGACGGGGGGTGGTGGACCGGGGAGCTGTTTTTT.

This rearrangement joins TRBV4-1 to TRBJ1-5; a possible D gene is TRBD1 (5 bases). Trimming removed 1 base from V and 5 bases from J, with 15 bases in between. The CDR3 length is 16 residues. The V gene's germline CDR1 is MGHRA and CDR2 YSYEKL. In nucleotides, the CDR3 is TGCGCCAGCAGCCAAGTGGGGCCACCAATCGATCAGCCCCAGCATTTT. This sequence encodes CASSQVGPPIDQPQHF.

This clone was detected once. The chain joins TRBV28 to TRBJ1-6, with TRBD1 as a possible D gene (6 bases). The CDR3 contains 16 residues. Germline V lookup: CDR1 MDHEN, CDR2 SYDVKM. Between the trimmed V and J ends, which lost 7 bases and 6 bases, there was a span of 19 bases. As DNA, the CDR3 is TGTGCCAGCAACCTTGGGACACTTCTTTTTAATTCACCCCTCCACTTT. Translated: CASNLGTLLFNSPLHF. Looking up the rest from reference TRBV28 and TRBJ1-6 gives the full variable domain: DVKVTQSSRYLVKRTGEKVFLECVQDMDHENMFWYRQDPGLGLRLIYFSYDVKMKEKGDIPEGYSVSREKKERFSLILESASTNQTSMYLCASNLGTLLFNSPLHFGNGTRLTVT.

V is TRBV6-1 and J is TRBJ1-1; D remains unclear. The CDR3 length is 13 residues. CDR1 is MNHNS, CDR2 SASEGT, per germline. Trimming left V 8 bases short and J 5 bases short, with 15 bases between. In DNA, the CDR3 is TGTGCCAGCGTGGACCTTACGGGGACTGAAGCTTTCTTT. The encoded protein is CASVDLTGTEAFF.